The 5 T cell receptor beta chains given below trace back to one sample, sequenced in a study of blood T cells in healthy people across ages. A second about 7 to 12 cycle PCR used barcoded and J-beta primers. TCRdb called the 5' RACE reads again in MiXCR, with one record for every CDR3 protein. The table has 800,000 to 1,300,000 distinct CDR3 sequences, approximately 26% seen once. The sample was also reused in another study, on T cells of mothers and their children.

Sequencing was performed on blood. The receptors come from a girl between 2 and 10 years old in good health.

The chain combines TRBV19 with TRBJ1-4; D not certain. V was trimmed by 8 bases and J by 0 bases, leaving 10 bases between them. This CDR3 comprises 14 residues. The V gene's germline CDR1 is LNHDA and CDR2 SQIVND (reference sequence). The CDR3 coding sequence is TGTGCCAGTGGGTCCGATTCAACTAATGAAAAACTGTTTTTT. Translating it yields CASGSDSTNEKLFF.

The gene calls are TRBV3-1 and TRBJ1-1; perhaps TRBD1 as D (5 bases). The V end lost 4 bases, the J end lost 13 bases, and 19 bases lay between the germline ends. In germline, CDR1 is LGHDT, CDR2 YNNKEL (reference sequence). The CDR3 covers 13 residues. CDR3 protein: CASSPGEGLPGFF. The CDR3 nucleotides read TGTGCCAGCAGCCCGGGGGAAGGCCTCCCAGGTTTCTTT. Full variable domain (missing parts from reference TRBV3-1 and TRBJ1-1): DTAVSQTPKYLVTQMGNDKSIKCEQNLGHDTMYWYKQDSKKFLKIMFSYNNKELIINETVPNRFSPKSPDKAHLNLHINSLELGDSAVYFCASSPGEGLPGFFGQGTRLTVV.

CDR3 in amino acids: CASSLEAAINEKLFF. The CDR3 region has the DNA TGTGCCAGCAGCTTAGAGGCAGCTATTAATGAAAAACTGTTTTTT. The chain couples TRBV7-9 to TRBJ1-4; no firm D call. This CDR3 spans 15 amino acids. Per the germline V gene, CDR1 is SEHNR and CDR2 is FQNEAQ (reference sequence). Trimming pared 1 base from V and 4 bases from J, leaving 10 bases between.

The CDR3 loop reads CASSQDVGGANTEAFF. The CDR3, as DNA: TGTGCCAGCAGCCAAGATGTGGGAGGGGCCAACACTGAAGCTTTCTTT. This rearrangement joins TRBV4-2 to TRBJ1-1; D is perhaps TRBD1 (5 bases). CDR3 length: 16 amino acids. In germline, CDR1 is LGHNA, CDR2 YNFKEQ. The ends were cut back, 0 bases at V and 2 bases at J, with 13 bases in the middle.

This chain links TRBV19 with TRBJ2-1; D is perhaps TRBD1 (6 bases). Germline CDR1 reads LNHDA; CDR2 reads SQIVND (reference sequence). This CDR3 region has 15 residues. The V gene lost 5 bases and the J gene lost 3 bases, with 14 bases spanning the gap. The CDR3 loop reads CASSQGQGNYNEQFF. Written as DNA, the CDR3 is TGTGCCAGTAGTCAGGGGCAGGGGAACTACAATGAGCAGTTCTTC.